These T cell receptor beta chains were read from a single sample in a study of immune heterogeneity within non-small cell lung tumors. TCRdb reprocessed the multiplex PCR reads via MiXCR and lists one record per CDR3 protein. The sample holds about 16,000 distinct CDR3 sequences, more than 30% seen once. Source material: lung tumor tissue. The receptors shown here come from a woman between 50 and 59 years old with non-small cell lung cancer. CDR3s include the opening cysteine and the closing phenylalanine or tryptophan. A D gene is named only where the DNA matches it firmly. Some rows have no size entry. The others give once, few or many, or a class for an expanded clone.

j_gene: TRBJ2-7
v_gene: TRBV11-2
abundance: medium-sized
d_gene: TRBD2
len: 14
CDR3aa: CASSLGLAGYEQYF
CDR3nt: TGTGCCAGCAGCTTAGGGCTAGCGGGCTACGAGCAGTACTTC

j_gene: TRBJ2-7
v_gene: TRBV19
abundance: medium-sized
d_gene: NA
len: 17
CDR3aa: CASSPSRRVVGAYEQYF
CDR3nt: TGTGCCAGTAGTCCGAGCAGGAGGGTCGTGGGGGCCTACGAGCAGTACTTC

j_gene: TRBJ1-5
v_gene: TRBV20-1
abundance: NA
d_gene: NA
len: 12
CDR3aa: CSALRGNQPQHF
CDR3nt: TGCAGTGCTCTCCGGGGAAATCAGCCCCAGCATTTT

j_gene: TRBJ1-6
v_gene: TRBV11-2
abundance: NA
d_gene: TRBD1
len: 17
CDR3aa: CASSQRGQSSYNSPLHF
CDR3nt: TGTGCCAGCAGCCAGAGGGGACAGTCTTCCTATAATTCACCCCTCCACTTT

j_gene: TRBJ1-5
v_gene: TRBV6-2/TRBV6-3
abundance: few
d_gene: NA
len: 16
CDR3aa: CASSQIRVFGNQPQHF
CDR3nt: TGTGCCAGCAGTCAGATCAGGGTATTCGGCAATCAGCCCCAGCATTTT

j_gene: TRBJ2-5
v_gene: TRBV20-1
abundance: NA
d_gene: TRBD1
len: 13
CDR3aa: CSAQGQDQETQYF
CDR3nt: TGCAGTGCTCAGGGACAGGACCAAGAGACCCAGTACTTC

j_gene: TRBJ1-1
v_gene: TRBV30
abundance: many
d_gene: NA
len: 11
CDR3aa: CAWRGNTEAFF
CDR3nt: TGTGCCTGGCGAGGGAACACTGAAGCTTTCTTT

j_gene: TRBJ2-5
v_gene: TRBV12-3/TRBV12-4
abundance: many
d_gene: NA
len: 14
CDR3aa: CASSRSEWQETQYF
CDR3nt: TGTGCCAGCAGCCGCTCAGAGTGGCAAGAGACCCAGTACTTC

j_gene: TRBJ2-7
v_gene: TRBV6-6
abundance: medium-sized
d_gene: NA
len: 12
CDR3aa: CASSYRAYEQYF
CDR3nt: TGTGCCAGCAGTTACCGGGCATACGAGCAGTACTTC

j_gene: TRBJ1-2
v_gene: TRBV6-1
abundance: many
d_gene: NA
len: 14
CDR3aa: CASCEGDSLYGYTF
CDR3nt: TGTGCCAGCTGCGAGGGAGACAGCCTGTATGGCTACACCTTC

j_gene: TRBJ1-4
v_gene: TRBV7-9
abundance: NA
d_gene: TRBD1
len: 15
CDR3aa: CASSLVTGGSEKLFF
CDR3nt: TGTGCCAGCAGCTTAGTCACAGGGGGCAGTGAAAAACTGTTTTTT

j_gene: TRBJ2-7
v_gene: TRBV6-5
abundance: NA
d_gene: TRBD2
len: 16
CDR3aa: CASRLREAGDWDEQYF
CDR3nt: TGTGCCAGCAGGTTACGGGAGGCGGGGGATTGGGACGAGCAGTACTTC

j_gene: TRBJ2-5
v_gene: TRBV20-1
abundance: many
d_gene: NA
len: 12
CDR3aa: CSAKGREETQYF
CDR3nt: TGCAGTGCAAAGGGAAGGGAGGAGACCCAGTACTTC

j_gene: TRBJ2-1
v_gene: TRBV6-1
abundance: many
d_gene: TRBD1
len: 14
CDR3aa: CASIRDRGKGEQFF
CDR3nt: TGTGCCAGCATTCGGGACAGGGGAAAGGGTGAGCAGTTCTTC

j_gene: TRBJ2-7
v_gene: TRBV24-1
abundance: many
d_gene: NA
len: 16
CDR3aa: CATSVLQGKVSDEQYF
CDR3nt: TGTGCCACCTCAGTACTCCAGGGTAAGGTTTCTGACGAGCAGTACTTC

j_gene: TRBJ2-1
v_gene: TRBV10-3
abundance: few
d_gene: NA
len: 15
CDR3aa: CATQPRDSAPNEQFF
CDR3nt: TGTGCCACCCAACCAAGGGACTCGGCACCCAATGAGCAGTTCTTC

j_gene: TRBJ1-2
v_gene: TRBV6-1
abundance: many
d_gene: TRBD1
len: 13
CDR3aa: CASSGTGDYGYTF
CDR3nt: TGTGCCAGCAGCGGGACAGGGGACTATGGCTACACCTTC

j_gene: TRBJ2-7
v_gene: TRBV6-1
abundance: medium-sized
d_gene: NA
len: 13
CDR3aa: CASSYRGSYEQYF
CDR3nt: TGTGCCAGCAGTTACAGAGGGTCCTACGAGCAGTACTTC

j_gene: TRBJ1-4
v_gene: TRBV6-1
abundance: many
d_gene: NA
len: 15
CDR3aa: CASSESWVGDEKLFF
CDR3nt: TGTGCCAGCAGTGAAAGCTGGGTGGGCGATGAAAAACTGTTTTTT

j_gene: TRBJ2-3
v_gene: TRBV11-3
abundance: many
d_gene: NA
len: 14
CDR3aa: CASSLQGSTDTQYF
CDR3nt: TGTGCCAGCAGCTTACAGGGTAGCACAGATACGCAGTATTTT

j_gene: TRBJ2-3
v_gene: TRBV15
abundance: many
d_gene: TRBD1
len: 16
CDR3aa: CATSRRGQGGTDTQYF
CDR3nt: TGTGCCACCAGCAGGCGGGGACAGGGTGGCACAGATACGCAGTATTTT

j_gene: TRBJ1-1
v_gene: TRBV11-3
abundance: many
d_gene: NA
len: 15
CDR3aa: CASSLGLFLNTEAFF
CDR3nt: TGTGCCAGCAGCTTAGGACTCTTCCTGAACACTGAAGCTTTCTTT

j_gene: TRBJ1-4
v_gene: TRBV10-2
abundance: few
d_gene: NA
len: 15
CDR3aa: CASSGMTAINEKLFF
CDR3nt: TGCGCCAGCAGTGGGATGACAGCGATCAATGAAAAACTGTTTTTT

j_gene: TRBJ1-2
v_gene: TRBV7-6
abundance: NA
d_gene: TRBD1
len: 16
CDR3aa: CASSLRQGGGINGYTF
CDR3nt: TGTGCCAGCAGCTTGAGGCAGGGGGGAGGTATTAATGGCTACACCTTC

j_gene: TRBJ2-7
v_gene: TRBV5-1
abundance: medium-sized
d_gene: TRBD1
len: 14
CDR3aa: CASSRTGGKDEQYF
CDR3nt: TGCGCCAGCAGCCGGACAGGGGGCAAGGACGAGCAGTACTTC

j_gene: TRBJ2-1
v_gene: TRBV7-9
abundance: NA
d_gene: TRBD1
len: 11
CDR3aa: CATRQGDEQSF
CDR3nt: TGTGCCACCCGACAGGGTGATGAGCAGTCCTTC

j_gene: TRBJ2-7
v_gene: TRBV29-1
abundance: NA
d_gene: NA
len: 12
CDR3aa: CSVQRQSYEQYF
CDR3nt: TGCAGCGTCCAAAGACAGTCCTACGAGCAGTACTTC

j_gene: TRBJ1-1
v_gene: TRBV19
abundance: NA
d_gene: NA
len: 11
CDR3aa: CASSGGVQAFF
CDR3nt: TGTGCCAGTAGTGGAGGTGTACAAGCTTTCTTT

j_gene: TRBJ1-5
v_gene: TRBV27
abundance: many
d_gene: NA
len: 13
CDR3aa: CASSYRINQPQHF
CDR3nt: TGTGCCAGCAGTTACAGGATCAATCAGCCCCAGCATTTT

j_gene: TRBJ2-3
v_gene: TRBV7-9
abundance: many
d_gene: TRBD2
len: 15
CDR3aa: CASSLLAGGPDTQYF
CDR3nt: TGTGCCAGCAGCTTACTAGCGGGGGGGCCAGATACGCAGTATTTT

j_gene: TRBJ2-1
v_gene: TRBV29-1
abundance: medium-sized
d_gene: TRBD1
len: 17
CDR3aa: CSVEGVGGLSSYNEQFF
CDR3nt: TGCAGCGTTGAAGGGGTAGGGGGCTTGAGCTCCTACAATGAGCAGTTCTTC

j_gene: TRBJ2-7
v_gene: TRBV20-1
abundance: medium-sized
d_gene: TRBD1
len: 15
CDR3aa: CSASGPGTAGYEQYF
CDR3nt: TGCAGTGCTAGTGGACCCGGGACAGCTGGTTACGAGCAGTACTTC

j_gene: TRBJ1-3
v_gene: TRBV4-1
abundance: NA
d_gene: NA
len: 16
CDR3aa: CASSQVSGYSGNTIYF
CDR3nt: TGCGCCAGCAGCCAAGTTTCCGGATACTCTGGAAACACCATATATTTT

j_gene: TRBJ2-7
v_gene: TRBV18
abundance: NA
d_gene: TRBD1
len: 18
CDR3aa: CASSPASGQGETSYEQYF
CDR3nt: TGTGCCAGCTCACCAGCATCCGGACAGGGGGAAACCTCCTACGAGCAGTACTTC